This T cell receptor (beta chain) emerged from a study of shared clonotypes between healthy human individuals. As defined, naive CD8 cells were CD45RO-negative and positively selected for CCR7, with terminally differentiated effector memory CD45RA+ cells excluded. Generated by immunoSEQ multiplex PCR, the TCRdb table keeps only in-frame clones and is missing some. The sample holds nearly 600,000 clones, over 95% seen once. Germline V gene data show CDR1 as MGHRA and CDR2 as YSYEKL. After removal of 3 bases from V and 5 bases from J, the junction contained 10 bases not matched to a gene. This CDR3 contains 16 residues.

The sample taken for sequencing was naive CD8+ T cells sorted from blood. The receptor's source is a woman younger than 45 in good health. The V gene is TRBV4-1, the J gene TRBJ1-2; TRBD1 agrees at 9 bases. The CDR3 reads CASSQALKDRGYGYTF. In DNA, the CDR3 is TGCGCCAGCAGCCAGGCACTAAAGGACAGGGGTTATGGCTACACCTTC.